A single T cell receptor beta chain is shown here with its context. Its antigen target is currently unknown. Base qualities are not recorded, but no much larger clone differs from it by a single base. The germline V gene supplies CDR1 SGDLS and CDR2 YYNGEE. Trimming removed 4 bases from V and 6 bases from J, leaving 14 bases between the germline ends. The CDR3 covers 13 residues, taking in both the cysteine and the phenylalanine. Kept here is only the CDR3 DNA, which spans 39 bases and is read in frame from base 1. These data come from a study of graft-versus-host responses after intestinal transplantation (dated by TCRdb to about 2021). Turning to the overall study: The transplants that recipients got were multivisceral, liver-intestinal, or isolated intestinal. After intestinal transplantation, graft-versus-host and host-versus-graft alloreactive T cell clones in the graft, circulation and bone marrow were tracked using bulk TCR-beta CDR3 sequencing. Instead of going to the commercial service, samples from a few later patients were sequenced in-house on an Illumina MiSeq and processed with MiXCR. To identify alloreactive clones, pre-transplant mixed lymphocyte reaction products were sequenced and compared with unstimulated pre-transplant donor and recipient T cells. The cohort enrolled under 30 intestinal transplant recipients, one of whom was a retransplant, and a few patients without pretransplant specimens were excluded. Donor T cell macrochimerism was defined as a peak of at least 4% donor T cells among recipient peripheral blood mononuclear cells. Every recipient was given anti-thymocyte globulin induction, then maintenance tacrolimus and steroids for about 3 years. Summary of the overall study and its limitations: The relatively low number and heterogeneity of intestinal transplant patients limited the conclusions. High GvH to HvG T cell clonal ratios were observed in the allografts of patients with donor T cell macrochimerism. Early after transplant, peak levels of circulating GvH clones were associated with declines in HvG clones. GvH clones were found in recipient bone marrow, and some of the GvH clones appeared earlier in ileal mucosa or blood, which is consistent with an intestinal mucosal origin.

In the paper's terms, the time point label means: cells obtained before transplantation from donor or recipient. CD3+CD4+ and CD3+CD8+ populations were FACS-sorted from unstimulated pre-transplant donor and recipient cells taken from spleen or lymph nodes. The method was the immunoSEQ multiplex PCR assay. For most patients, genomic DNA was isolated with the Qiagen DNeasy Blood and Tissue Kit and sent frozen to Adaptive Biotechnologies for TCR sequencing. For most patients, high-throughput TCR-beta CDR3 sequencing of genomic DNA was performed by Adaptive Biotechnologies. The authors' pipeline ran thus. Adaptive's ImmunoSEQ software supplied the TCR sequencing data for 18 patients, while MiXCR and VDJtools were used to process a few other patients. To correct CD4 versus CD8 sorting errors, sequences present in both subsets at a frequency ratio below 5:1 were removed. CDR3 nucleotide sequences shared by donor and recipient were removed because the origin of these sequences could not be assigned. To be classed as alloreactive, a clone needed at least 2-fold expansion over unstimulated cells and a minimum CFSE-low frequency of 0.002% (template counts) or 0.001% (read counts). A clone was considered mappable if detected in the sequenced pre-transplant spleen, lymph node, or MLR CFSE-low populations of the donor or recipient. Cumulative frequency of alloreactive clones was calculated as a percentage of all sequences weighted by copy number. The source is immuneACCESS, and TCRdb retained only in-frame sequences with V and J called. Part of the clones is not carried over; for the studies checked, unresolved V genes explain less than half of this, and the remainder is unexplained. V, J and clone size derive from that table, while D and trimming were established from the DNA sequence. This sample holds over 100,000 clones; 85% to 95% were observed only once. Under 3.5% of the sample rests with the top ten.

The V and J genes are TRBV9 and TRBJ2-7; no D gene is confidently identified. Sequenced here: unstimulated CD8+ T cells sorted from spleen or lymph node cells, sampled before intestinal transplant. The receptor's source is a human donor who received an intestinal transplant. CDR3 sequence: CASSTSGPSEQYF. The nucleotide sequence reads TGTGCCAGCAGCACCAGTGGGCCTAGCGAGCAGTACTTC.